Listed here are 15 T cell receptor beta chains from one sample, sequenced in a study of cytomegalovirus exposure and HLA in healthy donors. The PCR used 60 Vbeta and 13 Jbeta primers. The repertoire was sequenced with immunoSEQ multiplex PCR; TCRdb's copy has only in-frame clones and lacks some. The repertoire holds 97,000 or so clones, with 75% to 80% as singletons. Sample: PBMCs. The source is a male donor in good health and CMV-seropositive.

This clone occurred a few times. The chain is built from TRBV2 and TRBJ1-1; the D is unclear. This CDR3 is built from 16 residues. The ends were cut back, 2 bases at V and 1 base at J, with 14 bases in the middle. Germline loops: CDR1 SNHLY, CDR2 FYNNEI. CDR3 loop: CASSEPLGGSNTEAFF. The CDR3 DNA sequence: TGTGCCAGCAGTGAACCGCTTGGAGGGTCGAACACTGAAGCTTTCTTT.

This clone has more than one count but fewer than ten. The chain has TRBV18 and TRBJ2-3; 10 nucleotides agree with TRBD1. Germline trimming cut 4 bases from V and 1 base from J; bases unmatched to any gene: 5. Germline V gives CDR1 KGHSH, CDR2 LQKENI. CDR3 size: 16 residues. CDR3 in amino acids: CASSLGTGARTDTQYF. For the CDR3, the DNA is TGTGCCAGCTCACTAGGGACAGGGGCCCGCACAGATACGCAGTATTTT.

The V and J genes are TRBV20-1 and TRBJ2-3, with D tentatively TRBD1 (6 bases). Trimming shortened V by 7 bases and J by 4 bases, and 9 bases separated the two germline ends. This CDR3 spans 11 amino acids. From germline, CDR1 is DFQATT and CDR2 SNEGSKA (reference sequence). The CDR3 DNA is TGCAGTGTTGGGGGCGCAGATACGCAGTATTTT. Protein: CSVGGADTQYF.

The chain combines TRBV4-1 with TRBJ1-5; D is perhaps TRBD1 (6 bases). There are 16 residues in the CDR3. Germline CDR1 MGHRA, CDR2 YSYEKL. The V end lost 2 bases, the J end lost 1 base, and 12 bases lay between the germline ends. CDR3 in amino acids: CASSQSGAGSNQPQHF. CDR3 in DNA: TGCGCCAGCAGCCAATCAGGGGCCGGGAGCAATCAGCCCCAGCATTTT.

The chain couples TRBV5-4 to TRBJ1-2; D is perhaps TRBD1 (6 bases). Germline CDR1 and CDR2: SGHNT and YYREEE (reference sequence). The ends were cut back, 5 bases at V and 3 bases at J, with 17 bases in the middle. There are 15 residues in the CDR3. CDR3 nucleotide sequence: TGTGCCAGCAGGCCGGGGGGCTACCGGGACTATGGCTACACCTTC. Protein sequence: CASRPGGYRDYGYTF. Combining the CDR3 with reference TRBV5-4 and TRBJ1-2 gives the whole variable domain ETGVTQSPTHLIKTRGQQVTLRCSSQSGHNTVSWYQQALGQGPQFIFQYYREEENGRGNFPPRFSGLQFPNYSSELNVNALELDDSALYLCASRPGGYRDYGYTFGSGTRLTVV.

The chain links TRBV5-6 to TRBJ1-4; D gene uncertain. The V end was cut by 3 bases, the J end by 8 bases, with 17 bases between. From germline, CDR1 is SGHDT and CDR2 YYEEEE. The CDR3 runs to 15 residues. The CDR3 region has the DNA TGTGCCAGCAGCTCACGCAGGACTCTAGGGGAAAAACTGTTTTTT. Its protein product is CASSSRRTLGEKLFF.

This clone showed up just a few times. The chain links TRBV19 to TRBJ2-5, with D perhaps matching TRBD1 (6 bases). From germline, CDR1 is LNHDA and CDR2 SQIVND (reference sequence). The V end lost 5 bases, the J end lost 3 bases, and 25 bases lay between the germline ends. The CDR3 length is 18 residues. CDR3 sequence reads: CASSQIGQPSFRKETQYF. As DNA, the CDR3 is TGTGCCAGTAGTCAAATTGGACAGCCCAGTTTTAGAAAAGAGACCCAGTACTTC.

The DNA for the CDR3 is TGTGCCAGTAGACCCTTGGGACAGGGAAACAATGAGCAGTTCTTC. Translating it yields CASRPLGQGNNEQFF. This rearrangement joins TRBV19 to TRBJ2-1; 9 positions agree with TRBD1. This CDR3 has 15 residues. The J segment lost 5 bases and the V segment lost 6 bases, leaving 8 bases of the junction unmatched. Germline loops: CDR1 LNHDA, CDR2 SQIVND (reference sequence).

V and J are TRBV5-4 and TRBJ2-7, with 9 bases lining up with TRBD1. Germline lookup yields CDR1 SGHNT and CDR2 YYREEE (reference sequence). CDR3 length: 16 residues. The J segment lost 6 bases and the V segment lost 2 bases, leaving 12 bases of the junction unmatched. The CDR3 DNA sequence: TGTGCCAGCAGCTTCCACTACGGTACAGGGGGCGGCGAGCAGTACTTC. This sequence encodes CASSFHYGTGGGEQYF.

The CDR3 DNA follows: TGTGCCAGCAGCTTAGGCCCGGCAGGGGGCAACACCGGGGAGCTGTTTTTT. Amino acid sequence: CASSLGPAGGNTGELFF. V usage is TRBV11-3 and J usage is TRBJ2-2; 8 bases match TRBD1. Germline assignment: CDR1 SGHNT and CDR2 YENEEA. The junction had 6 bases not matched to a gene; V was cut back by 1 base and J by 2 bases. The CDR3 covers 17 residues.

This chain joins TRBV4-3 and TRBJ2-3; tentatively, D is TRBD2 (5 bases). The germline gives CDR1 LGHNA, CDR2 YSLEER. The CDR3 consists of 16 residues. V was trimmed by 0 bases and J by 0 bases, leaving 10 bases between them. The CDR3 spells CASSQDVEVSTDTQYF. CDR3 sequence (DNA): TGCGCCAGCAGCCAAGATGTGGAGGTCAGCACAGATACGCAGTATTTT.

This sequence joins TRBV19 and TRBJ1-3, with D tentatively TRBD1 (5 bases). Trimming left V 5 bases short and J 2 bases short, with 10 bases between. CDR3 length: 14 amino acids. Germline values: CDR1 LNHDA, CDR2 SQIVND (reference sequence). This CDR3 reads CASSGALAGNTIYF. The CDR3 nucleotides read TGTGCCAGTAGTGGGGCCTTGGCTGGAAACACCATATATTTT.

The table lists this clone with a count of one. The V gene is TRBV6-5, the J gene TRBJ1-2; tentatively, D is TRBD1 (5 bases). The CDR3 sequence is 12 residues long. CDR1 is MNHEY and CDR2 is SVGAGI in the germline V gene. V lost 10 bases and J lost 4, with 13 bases in between. Here the CDR3 reads CATGLGGYGYTF. The CDR3 nucleotides read TGTGCCACCGGGTTGGGGGGCTATGGCTACACCTTC.

The V gene is TRBV6-1, the J gene TRBJ2-1, with 13 positions matching TRBD2. V was pared by 4 bases and J by 7 bases, with 4 bases of the junction left unmatched. The CDR3 is 15 residues long. Germline values: CDR1 MNHNS, CDR2 SASEGT. The CDR3 loop reads CASSGGTSGKNEQFF. In DNA form, the CDR3 reads TGTGCCAGCAGTGGCGGGACTAGCGGGAAAAATGAGCAGTTCTTC.

The V gene is TRBV10-3, the J gene TRBJ2-5; possibly TRBD2 for D (6 bases). CDR1 ENHRY and CDR2 SYGVKD come from the germline V gene. Trimming pared 10 bases from V and 3 bases from J, leaving 18 bases between. The CDR3 loop spans 14 amino acids. CDR3 sequence reads: CATSTSGGKETQYF. The DNA for the CDR3 is TGTGCCACCAGCACTAGTGGGGGGAAAGAGACCCAGTACTTC.